The sequence of this T cell receptor beta chain was determined in a study of blood T cell repertoires in COVID-19. Germline CDR1 is SGHRS and CDR2 is YFSETQ. The CDR3 sequence is 16 residues long. V lost 1 base and J 7 bases, leaving 17 bases between the germline ends. Here immunoSEQ multiplex PCR was the method, and the copy in TCRdb shows in-frame clones only, minus some. The repertoire holds 380,000 or so clones, with more than 75% as singletons. Cohorts were determined from participant-reported clinical history. The source is a woman aged 30 to 39 with acute COVID-19. The genes are TRBV5-1 and TRBJ1-4; D is undetermined. Sequencing was done on a sample of PBMCs or T cells enriched from blood (not recorded which). The CDR3 nucleotides are TGCGCCAGCAGCTTGCTCGGGGTGGATAGTAGTGAAAAACTGTTTTTT. Its translation is CASSLLGVDSSEKLFF. Together with reference TRBV5-1 and TRBJ1-4, the CDR3 gives the full variable domain: KAGVTQTPRYLIKTRGQQVTLSCSPISGHRSVSWYQQTPGQGLQFLFEYFSETQRNKGNFPGRFSGRQFSNSRSEMNVSTLELGDSALYLCASSLLGVDSSEKLFFGSGTQLSVL.